One and the same sample provided the 32 T cell receptor beta chains below, sequenced in a study of patients and donors after allogeneic stem cell transplantation. TCRdb re-derived calls from the RT-PCR reads in MiXCR, one entry per CDR3 protein. Of approximately 200,000 distinct CDR3 sequences in the sample, 41% were seen once. The sequenced sample consisted of blood, either unsorted or a sorted T cell fraction (not recorded which). These receptors all stem from a human donor who was either an allogeneic HSCT recipient or a stem cell or donor lymphocyte infusion donor (not recorded which). It is not recorded whose cells these are; they may come from a transplant donor.

This clonotype was counted between two and nine times. The rearrangement uses TRBV6-5 and TRBJ1-3; unclear D gene. V was pared by 3 bases and J by 0 bases, with 6 bases between. Germline CDR1 and CDR2: MNHEY and SVGAGI. This CDR3 is built from 14 residues. The CDR3 protein is CASSYGFSGNTIYF. The CDR3 bases are TGTGCCAGCAGTTATGGGTTCTCTGGAAACACCATATATTTT.

The chain has TRBV9 and TRBJ1-3, with 8 bases aligning to TRBD1. Looked up from germline, CDR1 is SGDLS and CDR2 is YYNGEE. This CDR3 region has 15 residues. Trimming removed 6 bases from V and 1 base from J; junction bases left unmatched: 6. CDR3 region: CASTSTGGSGNTIYF. CDR3 DNA: TGTGCCAGCACCTCAACAGGGGGATCTGGAAACACCATATATTTT.

J is TRBJ2-7 and V is TRBV4-3, with TRBD2 as a possible D gene (6 bases). The V end lost 1 base, the J end lost 6 bases, and 19 bases lay between the germline ends. Germline V gene sequence: CDR1 LGHNA, CDR2 YSLEER. The CDR3 length is 16 residues. The CDR3 region is CASSQGSGTTRPEQYF. The CDR3, as DNA: TGCGCCAGCAGCCAAGGTAGCGGTACGACAAGACCCGAGCAGTACTTC.

The rearrangement links TRBV6-5 to TRBJ1-4; D remains ambiguous. With 4 bases removed from V and 4 bases from J, the gap between germline ends came to 13 bases. Per the germline V gene, CDR1 is MNHEY and CDR2 is SVGAGI. The CDR3 is made up of 15 amino acids. CDR3 coding DNA: TGTGCCAGCAGTTCCCCGACGGGTAATAATGAAAAACTGTTTTTT. Translated, it gives CASSSPTGNNEKLFF.

Only a few counts were recorded for this clonotype. The chain joins TRBV5-5 to TRBJ1-2; D call uncertain. Germline V gene data show CDR1 as SGHKS and CDR2 as YYEKEE (reference sequence). This CDR3 comprises 13 residues. Trimming took 3 bases from V and 2 from J, leaving 8 bases between them. The CDR3, as DNA: TGTGCCAGCAGCTGGACCGAAAACTATGGCTACACCTTC. Its protein product is CASSWTENYGYTF.

Concerning this clonotype itself: Germline is not matched at one junction end, which may reflect a read error. V and J are TRBV29-1 and TRBJ1-2, with D uncertain. The CDR3 spans 11 residues. Germline-derived CDR1 and CDR2 are SQVTM and ANQGSEA. The CDR3 protein is CSVEANYGYTF. The CDR3 nucleotides are TGCAGCGTCGAAGCTAACTATGGCTACACCTTC.

This clonotype turned up a few times. This chain connects TRBV4-3 to TRBJ1-1, with TRBD1 matching over 7 bases. The V and J ends lost 0 bases and 0 bases, in that order; junction bases with no gene match: 7. Germline CDR1 and CDR2: LGHNA and YSLEER. This CDR3 is 17 amino acids long. In DNA form, the CDR3 reads TGCGCCAGCAGCCAAGATCCCCCGACAGGGCTGAACACTGAAGCTTTCTTT. This encodes CASSQDPPTGLNTEAFF.

This clonotype was picked up a small number of times. This CDR3 reads CASSPDLSRETQYF. In DNA, the CDR3 is TGCGCCAGCAGCCCCGATCTTTCCAGGGAGACCCAGTACTTC. The chain carries TRBV5-1 and TRBJ2-5; no definite D call. Trimming removed 4 bases at V and 5 bases at J, with 15 bases between. This CDR3 has 14 residues. Germline loops: CDR1 SGHRS, CDR2 YFSETQ.

The rearrangement uses TRBV20-1 and TRBJ2-1, with D possibly TRBD2 on 6 matching bases. The CDR3 consists of 15 residues. V was cut by 3 bases and J by 2 bases, with 14 bases left in between. The germline V gene encodes CDR1 DFQATT and CDR2 SNEGSKA (reference sequence). The CDR3: CSARGGADPYNEQFF. Written as DNA, the CDR3 is TGCAGTGCTAGGGGGGGAGCGGACCCCTACAATGAGCAGTTCTTC.

This clonotype occurred a few times. The rearrangement joins TRBV5-6 to TRBJ1-1; TRBD1 is a possible D gene (5 bases). Germline V gene data show CDR1 as SGHDT and CDR2 as YYEEEE. With 1 base removed from V and 8 bases from J, the gap between germline ends came to 12 bases. The CDR3 has 13 residues. CDR3 loop: CASSLRGVGEAFF. DNA for the CDR3: TGTGCCAGCAGCTTGAGAGGGGTGGGCGAAGCTTTCTTT.

The chain links TRBV28 to TRBJ2-7; D may be TRBD2 (5 bases). Trimming cost V 2 bases and J 3 bases, with 20 bases left between them. Germline-derived CDR1 and CDR2 are MDHEN and SYDVKM. This CDR3 region has 17 residues. The CDR3 region is CASSLQAPDFLGYEQYF. The CDR3 coding sequence is TGTGCCAGCAGTTTACAGGCCCCGGACTTTTTGGGCTACGAGCAGTACTTC.

The chain employs TRBV2 and TRBJ1-2; 8 bases fit TRBD1. V dropped 2 bases and J dropped 4; count of bases not matched to a gene: 6. Germline-derived CDR1 and CDR2 are SNHLY and FYNNEI. This CDR3 has 15 residues. The CDR3 DNA is TGTGCCAGCAGTGAAATGGGACAGGTCCCCTATGGCTACACCTTC. Its protein is CASSEMGQVPYGYTF.

This clonotype was recorded many times. The V call is TRBV29-1, the J call TRBJ1-1; D not certain. Germline V CDR1 and CDR2: SQVTM, ANQGSEA. The germline V and J ends were trimmed by 6 bases and 0 bases, with 5 bases remaining between them. The CDR3 runs to 11 residues. DNA for the CDR3: TGCAGCGTAAGCCTGAACACTGAAGCTTTCTTT. Encoded protein: CSVSLNTEAFF.

This clonotype was seen only a few times. This chain links TRBV15 with TRBJ1-2, with D tentatively TRBD1 (6 bases). Germline V gives CDR1 LNHNV, CDR2 YYDKDF (reference sequence). The CDR3 has 12 residues. The V end was cut by 5 bases, the J end by 6 bases, with 10 bases between. CDR3 region: CATSSGQHGYTF. Written as DNA, the CDR3 is TGTGCCACCAGCTCAGGACAGCATGGCTACACCTTC.

The CDR3 loop is CASSVGVESYEQYF. The CDR3 nucleotides are TGTGCCAGCAGCGTAGGGGTGGAGTCCTACGAGCAGTACTTC. The chain is built from TRBV9 and TRBJ2-7; D is unclear. Trimming stripped 0 bases from V and 1 base from J, with 8 bases between. This CDR3 comprises 14 residues. The V gene's germline CDR1 is SGDLS and CDR2 YYNGEE. Looking up the rest from reference TRBV9 and TRBJ2-7 gives the full variable domain: DSGVTQTPKHLITATGQRVTLRCSPRSGDLSVYWYQQSLDQGLQFLIQYYNGEERAKGNILERFSAQQFPDLHSELNLSSLELGDSALYFCASSVGVESYEQYFGPGTRLTVT.

The chain employs TRBV7-9 and TRBJ1-1, with 9 bases identical to TRBD1. The CDR3 totals 15 residues. CDR1 is SEHNR and CDR2 is FQNEAQ in the germline V gene (reference sequence). The V segment lost 2 bases and the J segment 5 bases; nucleotides outside the gene matches: 6. This CDR3 reads CASSLRGQGGTEAFF. The CDR3 DNA follows: TGTGCCAGCAGCTTAAGGGGACAGGGAGGAACTGAAGCTTTCTTT.

The rearrangement joins TRBV3-1 to TRBJ2-2, with D maybe TRBD2 (5 bases). The V gene's germline CDR1 is LGHDT and CDR2 YNNKEL (reference sequence). CDR3 size: 16 residues. The V end was cut by 3 bases, the J end by 4 bases, with 15 bases between. CDR3 nucleotide sequence: TGTGCCAGCAGCCATGCGGTAGGGAGAAGCACCGGGGAGCTGTTTTTT. Protein: CASSHAVGRSTGELFF.

The rearrangement joins TRBV29-1 to TRBJ2-7; 8 bases align to TRBD1. Germline assignment: CDR1 SQVTM and CDR2 ANQGSEA. This CDR3 is 13 amino acids long. J was trimmed by 3 bases and V by 6 bases; bases with no gene match: 7. CDR3 residues: CSVSTGDSYEQYF. The CDR3 DNA sequence: TGCAGCGTCTCGACAGGGGACAGCTACGAGCAGTACTTC.

The genes are TRBV5-6 and TRBJ1-1; D is unresolved. Trimming cost V 2 bases and J 7 bases, with 12 bases left between them. CDR3 length equals 13 residues. The V gene's germline CDR1 is SGHDT and CDR2 YYEEEE. Here the CDR3 reads CASSFAGPGEAFF. In nucleotides, the CDR3 is TGTGCCAGCAGCTTCGCAGGACCTGGTGAAGCTTTCTTT.

The CDR3 DNA follows: TGTGCCAGCAGTTTTATTAGGAGCGGCCCAAGTTACGAGCAGTACTTC. Its translation: CASSFIRSGPSYEQYF. V is TRBV12-3 or TRBV12-4 and J is TRBJ2-7; weak D call: TRBD2 (5 bases). The CDR3 extends over 16 amino acids. Trimming removed 3 bases at V and 4 bases at J, with 19 bases between.

The rearrangement uses TRBV12-3 or TRBV12-4 and TRBJ2-2, with TRBD1 as a possible D gene (5 bases). Between the trimmed V and J ends, which lost 8 bases and 5 bases, there was a span of 15 bases. The CDR3 is 14 amino acids. CDR3 bases: TGTGCCAGCCCTCCCCAGGGATGGACCGGGGAGCTGTTTTTT. Protein sequence: CASPPQGWTGELFF.

This sequence joins TRBV12-3 or TRBV12-4 and TRBJ1-5; 7 nucleotides match TRBD1. This CDR3 spans 16 amino acids. V dropped 4 bases and J dropped 4; count of bases not matched to a gene: 10. The CDR3 nucleotides read TGTGCCAGCAGTTCCTCCGGGACAGCTCCGAATCAGCCCCAGCATTTT. It yields the protein CASSSSGTAPNQPQHF.

J is TRBJ1-1 and V is TRBV6-5; D call uncertain. The V end lost 5 bases, the J end lost 0 bases, and 16 bases lay between the germline ends. This CDR3 comprises 16 residues. Germline V CDR1 and CDR2: MNHEY, SVGAGI. The CDR3 protein is CASSPLVGLMNTEAFF. The CDR3 DNA is TGTGCCAGCAGTCCCCTCGTCGGACTAATGAACACTGAAGCTTTCTTT.

The V call is TRBV7-2, the J call TRBJ1-1; no clear D. The CDR3 has 13 amino acids. Germline assignment: CDR1 SGHTA and CDR2 FQGNSA. V was pared by 3 bases and J by 2 bases, with 7 bases between. For the CDR3, the DNA is TGTGCCAGCAGCTTTTTTGGAAACACTGAAGCTTTCTTT. Translated: CASSFFGNTEAFF. Combining the CDR3 with reference TRBV7-2 and TRBJ1-1 gives the whole variable domain GAGVSQSPSNKVTEKGKDVELRCDPISGHTALYWYRQSLGQGLEFLIYFQGNSAPDKSGLPSDRFSAERTGGSVSTLTIQRTQQEDSAVYLCASSFFGNTEAFFGQGTRLTVV.

This sequence joins TRBV4-2 and TRBJ1-1; 7 bases align to TRBD1. In germline, CDR1 is LGHNA, CDR2 YNFKEQ. The CDR3 spans 16 residues. The ends lost 4 bases at V and 6 bases at J; junction bases unmatched: 14. CDR3 in amino acids: CASSLGQASSVAEAFF. The CDR3 region has the DNA TGTGCCAGCAGCCTCGGACAGGCGTCCTCTGTAGCTGAAGCTTTCTTT.

The genes are TRBV5-1 and TRBJ2-7; D might be TRBD2 (6 bases). CDR1 SGHRS and CDR2 YFSETQ come from the germline V gene. V lost 1 base and J 7 bases, leaving 15 bases between the germline ends. This CDR3 is built from 14 residues. This CDR3 is CASSLSRELGEQYF. The CDR3 nucleotides are TGCGCCAGCAGCTTGTCACGGGAGCTTGGAGAGCAGTACTTC.

This clonotype occurred a few times. The J gene is TRBJ1-2, the V gene TRBV9; no firm D call. CDR1 SGDLS and CDR2 YYNGEE come from the germline V gene. The CDR3 is made up of 16 amino acids. V was clipped by 3 bases and J by 2 bases, with 17 bases between them. The CDR3 bases are TGTGCCAGCAGCGCAGACCGGGAGGCCCACAACTATGGCTACACCTTC. It specifies CASSADREAHNYGYTF.

J is TRBJ1-1 and V is TRBV6-5; D might be TRBD1 (5 bases). Germline lookup yields CDR1 MNHEY and CDR2 SVGAGI. The CDR3 runs 15 residues. V shed 6 bases and J shed 3 bases, with 17 bases lying between them. In nucleotides, the CDR3 is TGTGCCAGCAGAATCGATACAGGAAGGCACACTGAAGCTTTCTTT. It yields the protein CASRIDTGRHTEAFF.

This clonotype was detected only a few times. The V gene is TRBV7-9, the J gene TRBJ1-1; D remains unclear. The V gene's germline CDR1 is SEHNR and CDR2 FQNEAQ (reference sequence). The CDR3 has 14 residues. Trimming removed 1 base at V and 5 bases at J, with 11 bases between. The CDR3 sequence is CASSLGLALTEAFF. In DNA form, the CDR3 reads TGTGCCAGCAGCTTAGGGTTAGCTTTAACTGAAGCTTTCTTT. The complete variable domain, with remaining parts taken from reference TRBV7-9 and TRBJ1-1, reads DTGVSQNPRHKITKRGQNVTFRCDPISEHNRLYWYRQTLGQGPEFLTYFQNEAQLEKSRLLSDRFSAERPKGSFSTLEIQRTEQGDSAMYLCASSLGLALTEAFFGQGTRLTVV.

This clonotype was recorded many times. For the CDR3, the DNA is TGTGCCAGCAGCCTAGGAGGCACAGATACGCAGTATTTT. As protein: CASSLGGTDTQYF. This chain connects TRBV7-2 to TRBJ2-3; D unclear. Trimming took 5 bases from V and 1 from J, leaving 7 bases between them. Looked up from germline, CDR1 is SGHTA and CDR2 is FQGNSA. This CDR3 has 13 amino acids.

This clonotype has only a few counts. The CDR3 bases are TGTGCCAGCAGCTTCCAGGGGATCATGAACACTGAAGCTTTCTTT. Translated, it gives CASSFQGIMNTEAFF. The rearrangement joins TRBV9 to TRBJ1-1; D possibly corresponds to TRBD1 (6 bases). The CDR3 covers 15 residues. CDR1 and CDR2 from the germline V gene are SGDLS and YYNGEE. V was pared by 4 bases and J by 0 bases, with 13 bases between.

V is TRBV11-2 and J is TRBJ2-2, with TRBD2 identical over 9 bases. This CDR3 region has 15 residues. J gave up 5 bases and V 6 bases, and 7 bases lay outside the gene matches. The germline V gene has CDR1 SGHAT and CDR2 FQNNGV. Here the CDR3 reads CASRKAGGGTGELFF. For the CDR3, the DNA is TGTGCCAGCAGAAAAGCGGGAGGTGGAACCGGGGAGCTGTTTTTT. Combining the CDR3 with reference TRBV11-2 and TRBJ2-2 gives the whole variable domain EAGVAQSPRYKIIEKRQSVAFWCNPISGHATLYWYQQILGQGPKLLIQFQNNGVVDDSQLPKDRFSAERLKGVDSTLKIQPAKLEDSAVYLCASRKAGGGTGELFFGEGSRLTVL.